This is a list of T cell receptor beta chains from one sample in a study of identical twins. Each CDR3 protein is one row after TCRdb ran MiXCR on the 5' RACE reads. The sample shows some 460,000 distinct CDR3 sequences, around 14% of them seen only once. This sample also belongs to another study, concerning yellow fever vaccine responses in identical twins.

Sample: CD4+ T cells sorted from blood. The receptors originated from a woman in her late teens or twenties in good health. Both conserved end residues are part of each CDR3. D genes are given only for firm matches. Expanded clones are given a class, and other clones once, few, many or no size at all.

abundance	v_gene	d_gene	j_gene	CDR3nt	CDR3aa
many	TRBV12-3/TRBV12-4	TRBD2	TRBJ2-5	TGTGCCAGCAGTTTCCCTAGCGGGGAGACCCAGTACTTC	CASSFPSGETQYF
few	TRBV20-1	TRBD1	TRBJ2-7	TGCAGTGCCTATCGGGACAGGCCACTCTACGAGCAGTACTTC	CSAYRDRPLYEQYF
.	TRBV4-3	.	TRBJ1-1	TGCGCCAGCAGCCAAGATCGATTGGGGGGTAACACTGAAGCTTTCTTT	CASSQDRLGGNTEAFF
few	TRBV4-2	.	TRBJ2-3	TGTGCCAGCAGCCAAGAAATGGGGGCTGGCACAGATACGCAGTATTTT	CASSQEMGAGTDTQYF
few	TRBV11-2	.	TRBJ2-3	TGTGCCAGCACCCCAGGCGCTTCTAGCACAGATACGCAGTATTTT	CASTPGASSTDTQYF
few	TRBV3-1	.	TRBJ1-1	TGTGCCAGCAGCCCCTTGCTCACCATACCACTTGAAGCTTTCTTT	CASSPLLTIPLEAFF
many	TRBV10-3	.	TRBJ1-1	TGTGCCATCAGTGAGTCGAGGGGTCGGGTGGGCACTGAAGCTTTCTTT	CAISESRGRVGTEAFF
few	TRBV10-2	.	TRBJ2-7	TGCGCCAGCAGGGACCATATCTACGAGCAGTACTTC	CASRDHIYEQYF
few	TRBV6-5	.	TRBJ1-5	TGTGCCGCCGGAAGTCAGCCCCAGCATTTT	CAAGSQPQHF
few	TRBV5-1	.	TRBJ2-5	TGCGCCAGCAGCTTAAAGGGAGTGGGAGAGACCCAGTACTTC	CASSLKGVGETQYF
few	TRBV12-3/TRBV12-4	TRBD1	TRBJ1-2	TGTGCCAGCAGAAAAACAGGGGGTGCCGATGGCTACACCTTC	CASRKTGGADGYTF
.	TRBV7-9	TRBD1	TRBJ1-1	TGTGCCAGCAGGCAGGGACAGCAGAACACTGAAGCTTTCTTT	CASRQGQQNTEAFF
few	TRBV3-1	TRBD1	TRBJ1-2	TGTGCCAGCAGCGAAACTCCAGGGGGTAGCGGCTACACCTTC	CASSETPGGSGYTF
few	TRBV6-1	.	TRBJ1-1	TGTGCCAGCAATCCACAGGGGAACACTGAAGCTTTCTTT	CASNPQGNTEAFF
.	TRBV11-1	.	TRBJ2-7	TGTGCCAGCAGCCTAGAAAGATACCGGGACGGCACCCCCCAAAGGGACGAGCAGTACTTC	CASSLERYRDGTPQRDEQYF
.	TRBV18	.	TRBJ1-1	TGTGCCAGCTCCGATACTACGGACAGCCGGGCTTTCTTT	CASSDTTDSRAFF
many	TRBV5-1	.	TRBJ2-1	TGCGCCAGCAGCTTGGAAGATGAGCAGTTCTTC	CASSLEDEQFF
.	TRBV6-1	.	TRBJ2-2	TGTGCCAGCAGTGAAAGGACCCCTGGGTGGGAGCTGTTTTTT	CASSERTPGWELFF
few	TRBV29-1	.	TRBJ1-1	TGCAGCGTTGAACCAGCTGCCGGCGCTTTCTTT	CSVEPAAGAFF
.	TRBV20-1	.	TRBJ2-1	TGCAGTGCTATAACTTCCAGGAGCGGCGCATACAATGAGCAGTTCTTC	CSAITSRSGAYNEQFF
few	TRBV7-2	.	TRBJ1-5	TGTGCCAGCAGCCCGGATACGAATCAGCCCCAGCATTTT	CASSPDTNQPQHF
few	TRBV7-8	.	TRBJ1-4	TGTGCCAGCAGCTTAGTCGGGGGGCGAGTTGAAAAACTGTTTTTT	CASSLVGGRVEKLFF
few	TRBV29-1	.	TRBJ1-1	TGCAGCGTTGAACGGCAGGTTGGCACTGAAGCTTTCTTT	CSVERQVGTEAFF
.	TRBV6-5	.	TRBJ2-7	TGTGCCAGCAGTTACTCGTTCGGACAGACCTACGAGCAGTACTTC	CASSYSFGQTYEQYF